This TCR beta chain was recovered during a study of blood T cell repertoires in COVID-19. The table came from immunoSEQ multiplex PCR; TCRdb's copy has only in-frame clones and leaves some out. The sample has more than 40,000 clones; 80% to 90% are singletons. J gave up 4 bases and V 8 bases, and 7 bases lay outside the gene matches. The germline gives CDR1 MNHEY, CDR2 SVGAGI. This CDR3 comprises 14 residues. The chain has TRBV6-5 and TRBJ2-2, with 7 bases fitting TRBD2. The TCR comes from a human donor in a cohort sampled during active COVID-19. The sequenced sample was peripheral blood. CDR3 protein: CASWGGDSTGELFF. Here the CDR3 DNA reads TGTGCCAGCTGGGGGGGAGATTCCACCGGGGAGCTGTTTTTT.